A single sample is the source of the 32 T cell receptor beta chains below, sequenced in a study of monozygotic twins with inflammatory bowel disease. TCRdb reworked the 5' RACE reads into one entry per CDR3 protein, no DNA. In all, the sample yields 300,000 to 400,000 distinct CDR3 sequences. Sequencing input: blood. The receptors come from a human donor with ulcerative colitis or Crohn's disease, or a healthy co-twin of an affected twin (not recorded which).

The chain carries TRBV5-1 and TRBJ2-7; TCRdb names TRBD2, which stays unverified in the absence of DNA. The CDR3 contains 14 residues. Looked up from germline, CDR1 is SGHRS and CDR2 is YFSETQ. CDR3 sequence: CASSGLAGVYEQYF.

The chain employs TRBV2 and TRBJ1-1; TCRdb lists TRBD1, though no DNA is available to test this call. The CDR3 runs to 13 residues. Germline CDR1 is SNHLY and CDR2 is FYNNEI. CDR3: CASSEPGSLEAFF.

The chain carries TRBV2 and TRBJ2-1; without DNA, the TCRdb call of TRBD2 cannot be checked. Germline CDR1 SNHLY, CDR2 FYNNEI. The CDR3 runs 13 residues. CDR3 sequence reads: CALDSGRDNEQFF.

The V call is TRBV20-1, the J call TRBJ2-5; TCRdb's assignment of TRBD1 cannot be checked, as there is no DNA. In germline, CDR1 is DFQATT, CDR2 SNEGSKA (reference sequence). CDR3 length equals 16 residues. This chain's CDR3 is CSAMSARGDLTETQYF.

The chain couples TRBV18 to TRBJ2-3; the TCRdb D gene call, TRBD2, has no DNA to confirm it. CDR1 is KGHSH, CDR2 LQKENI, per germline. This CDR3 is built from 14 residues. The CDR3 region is CASAARAESDTQYF.

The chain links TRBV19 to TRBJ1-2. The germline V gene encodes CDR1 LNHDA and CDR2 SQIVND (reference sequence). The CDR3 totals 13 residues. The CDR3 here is CASSPIGNYGYTF. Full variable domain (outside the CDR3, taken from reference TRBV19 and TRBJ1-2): DGGITQSPKYLFRKEGQNVTLSCEQNLNHDAMYWYRQDPGQGLRLIYYSQIVNDFQKGDIAEGYSVSREKKESFPLTVTSAQKNPTAFYLCASSPIGNYGYTFGSGTRLTVV.

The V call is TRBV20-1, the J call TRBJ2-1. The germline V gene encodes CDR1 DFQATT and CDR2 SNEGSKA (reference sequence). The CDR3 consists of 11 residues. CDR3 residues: CSAYSTTLEFF.

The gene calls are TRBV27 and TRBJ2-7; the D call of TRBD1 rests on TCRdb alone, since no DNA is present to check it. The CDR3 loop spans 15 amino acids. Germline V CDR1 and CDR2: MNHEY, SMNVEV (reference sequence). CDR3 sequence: CASSTTGGLGYEQYF.

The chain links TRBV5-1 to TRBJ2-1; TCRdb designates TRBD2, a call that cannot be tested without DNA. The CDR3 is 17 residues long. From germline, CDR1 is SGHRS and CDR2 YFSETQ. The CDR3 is CASSLVLAVDTTNEQFF.

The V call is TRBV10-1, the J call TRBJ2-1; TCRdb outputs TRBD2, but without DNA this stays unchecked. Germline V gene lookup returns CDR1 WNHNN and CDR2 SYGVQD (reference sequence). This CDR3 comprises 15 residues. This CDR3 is CASSEFGGAKNEQFF.

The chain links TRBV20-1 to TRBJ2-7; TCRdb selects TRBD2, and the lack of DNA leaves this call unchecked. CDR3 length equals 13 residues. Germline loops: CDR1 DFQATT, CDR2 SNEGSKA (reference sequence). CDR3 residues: CSARDPRSDEQYF.

This CDR3 is CSVVVQGGIYF. The V call is TRBV29-1, the J call TRBJ1-3; TCRdb picks TRBD1, but there is no DNA to check that call. The CDR3 loop spans 11 amino acids. The germline V gene has CDR1 SQVTM and CDR2 ANQGSEA.

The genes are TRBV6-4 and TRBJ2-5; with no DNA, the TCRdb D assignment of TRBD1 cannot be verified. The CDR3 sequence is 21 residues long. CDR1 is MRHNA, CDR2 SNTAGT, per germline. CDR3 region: CASSAPIKFRDRGGFQETQYF.

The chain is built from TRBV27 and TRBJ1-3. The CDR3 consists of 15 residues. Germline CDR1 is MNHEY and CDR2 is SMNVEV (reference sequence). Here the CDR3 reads CASSLRETQGNTIYF.

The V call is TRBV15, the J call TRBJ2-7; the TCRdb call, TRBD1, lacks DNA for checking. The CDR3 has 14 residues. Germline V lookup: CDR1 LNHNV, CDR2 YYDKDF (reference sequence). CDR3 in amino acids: CATSTRTLGYEQYF.

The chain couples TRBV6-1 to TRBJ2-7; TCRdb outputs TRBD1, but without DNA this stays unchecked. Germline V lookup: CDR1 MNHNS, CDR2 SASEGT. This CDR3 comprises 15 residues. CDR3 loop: CATEAAGVSLGEQYF.

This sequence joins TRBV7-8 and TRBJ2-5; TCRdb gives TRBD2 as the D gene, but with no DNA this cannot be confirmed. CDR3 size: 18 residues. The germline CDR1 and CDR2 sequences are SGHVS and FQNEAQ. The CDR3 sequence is CASSLRPGLSSSVETQYF.

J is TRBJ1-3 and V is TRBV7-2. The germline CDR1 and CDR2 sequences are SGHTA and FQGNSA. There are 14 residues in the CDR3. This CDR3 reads CASTPALSGNTIYF. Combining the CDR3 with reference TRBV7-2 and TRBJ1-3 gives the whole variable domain GAGVSQSPSNKVTEKGKDVELRCDPISGHTALYWYRQSLGQGLEFLIYFQGNSAPDKSGLPSDRFSAERTGGSVSTLTIQRTQQEDSAVYLCASTPALSGNTIYFGEGSWLTVV.

CDR3 amino acids: CASMGGQGGNQPQHF. The rearrangement uses TRBV19 and TRBJ1-5; the D gene TCRdb calls, TRBD1, cannot be checked with no DNA. The CDR3 has 15 residues. Germline-derived CDR1 and CDR2 are LNHDA and SQIVND (reference sequence).

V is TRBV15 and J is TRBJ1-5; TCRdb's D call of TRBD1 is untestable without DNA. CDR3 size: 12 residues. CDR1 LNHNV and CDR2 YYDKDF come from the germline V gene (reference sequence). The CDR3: CATSRAGQPQHF.

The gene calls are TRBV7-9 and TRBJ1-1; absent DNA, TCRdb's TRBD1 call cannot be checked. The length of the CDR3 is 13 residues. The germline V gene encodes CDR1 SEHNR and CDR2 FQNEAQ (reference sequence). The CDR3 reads CASSRDPGQEAFF.

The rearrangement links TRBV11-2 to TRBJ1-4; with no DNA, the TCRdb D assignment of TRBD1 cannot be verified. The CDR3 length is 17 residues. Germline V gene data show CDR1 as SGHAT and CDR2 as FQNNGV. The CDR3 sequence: CASSSLQGDRLGEKLFF.

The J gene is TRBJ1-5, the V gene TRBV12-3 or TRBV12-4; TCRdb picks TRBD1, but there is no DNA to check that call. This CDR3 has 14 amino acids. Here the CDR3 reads CASSPVAGTQPQHF.

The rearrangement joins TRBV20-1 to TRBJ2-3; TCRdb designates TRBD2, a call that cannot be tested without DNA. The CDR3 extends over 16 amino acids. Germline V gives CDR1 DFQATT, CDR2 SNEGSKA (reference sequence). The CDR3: CSAVRGSTGGSDTQYF.

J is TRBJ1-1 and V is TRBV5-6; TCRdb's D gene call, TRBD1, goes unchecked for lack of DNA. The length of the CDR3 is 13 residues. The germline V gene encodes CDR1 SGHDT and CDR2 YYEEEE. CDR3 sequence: CASSSTGNTEAFF.

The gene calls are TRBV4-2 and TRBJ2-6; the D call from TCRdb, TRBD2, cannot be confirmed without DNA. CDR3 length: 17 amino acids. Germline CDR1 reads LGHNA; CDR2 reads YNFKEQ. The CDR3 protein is CASSQEGVSSGANVLTF.

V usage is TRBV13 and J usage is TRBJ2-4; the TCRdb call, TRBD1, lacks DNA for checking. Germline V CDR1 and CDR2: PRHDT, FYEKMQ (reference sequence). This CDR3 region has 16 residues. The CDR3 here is CASSPRRELAKNMQYF.

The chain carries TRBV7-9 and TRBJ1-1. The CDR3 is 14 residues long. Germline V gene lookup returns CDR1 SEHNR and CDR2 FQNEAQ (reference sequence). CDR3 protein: CASSLAQGGPEAFF.

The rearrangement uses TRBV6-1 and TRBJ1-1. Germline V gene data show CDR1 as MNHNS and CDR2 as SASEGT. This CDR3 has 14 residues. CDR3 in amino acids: CASSEIWMNTEAFF.

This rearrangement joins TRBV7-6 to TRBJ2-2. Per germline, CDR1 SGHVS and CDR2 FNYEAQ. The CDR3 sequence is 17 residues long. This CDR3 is CASSLASSGKNTGERFF. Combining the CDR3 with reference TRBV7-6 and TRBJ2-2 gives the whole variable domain GAGVSQSPRYKVTKRGQDVALRCDPISGHVSLYWYRQALGQGPEFLTYFNYEAQQDKSGLPNDRFSAERPEGSISTLTIQRTEQRDSAMYRCASSLASSGKNTGERFFGEGSRLTVL.

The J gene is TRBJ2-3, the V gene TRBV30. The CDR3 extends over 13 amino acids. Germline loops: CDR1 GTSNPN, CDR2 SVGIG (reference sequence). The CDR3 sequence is CAWSIGVTDTQYF.

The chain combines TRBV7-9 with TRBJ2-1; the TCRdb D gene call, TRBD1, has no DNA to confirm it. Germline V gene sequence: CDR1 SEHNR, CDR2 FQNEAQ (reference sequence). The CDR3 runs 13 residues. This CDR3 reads CGIDRVFSNEQFF.